A single sample gave rise to the 15 T cell receptor beta chains below, sequenced in a study of identical twins. TCRdb re-called the 5' RACE reads with MiXCR, one entry per CDR3 protein. The table includes roughly 690,000 distinct CDR3 sequences, 6.1% detected once. The sequenced material came from naive T cells sorted from blood. These receptors originate from a man aged 18 to 29 in good health.

In this sample, this clonotype turned up many times. The chain recombines TRBV5-1 with TRBJ2-2; maybe TRBD1 (5 bases). Trimming pared 2 bases from V and 0 bases from J, leaving 14 bases between. The CDR3 runs to 17 residues. From germline, CDR1 is SGHRS and CDR2 YFSETQ. In DNA, the CDR3 is TGCGCCAGCAGCTTCCGCCCCAGGACAACGAACACCGGGGAGCTGTTTTTT. It is translated as CASSFRPRTTNTGELFF.

This clonotype was counted many times. The chain carries TRBV7-2 and TRBJ2-1, with D possibly called TRBD1 or TRBD2 (5 bases each). The CDR3 loop spans 11 amino acids. V was pared by 4 bases and J by 14 bases, with 12 bases between. Germline loops: CDR1 SGHTA, CDR2 FQGNSA. The CDR3 sequence: CASSSRDAKFF. The CDR3 DNA follows: TGTGCCAGCAGCTCCCGGGACGCGAAGTTCTTC. The whole variable domain, filled in from reference TRBV7-2 and TRBJ2-1, reads GAGVSQSPSNKVTEKGKDVELRCDPISGHTALYWYRQSLGQGLEFLIYFQGNSAPDKSGLPSDRFSAERTGGSVSTLTIQRTQQEDSAVYLCASSSRDAKFFGPGTRLTVL.

This clonotype was observed at least ten times. CDR3 protein: CASSYSLVDGTDTQYF. CDR3 in DNA: TGTGCCAGCAGTTACTCTCTAGTAGACGGCACAGATACGCAGTATTTT. This rearrangement joins TRBV6-2 or TRBV6-3 to TRBJ2-3; D gene unclear. The CDR3 length is 16 residues. Trimming cost V 0 bases and J 1 base, with 11 bases left between them. Germline values: CDR1 MNHEY, CDR2 SVGEGT.

This clonotype was counted between two and nine times. The V gene is TRBV5-1, the J gene TRBJ1-2, with TRBD1 identical over 9 bases. V lost 4 bases, J lost 7 bases, and 8 bases stayed unmatched. This CDR3 spans 14 amino acids. Germline loops: CDR1 SGHRS, CDR2 YFSETQ. In DNA, the CDR3 is TGCGCCAGCAGCGCCACAGGGGGCGTGGGTGGCTACACCTTC. This encodes CASSATGGVGGYTF. Supplemented by reference TRBV5-1 and TRBJ1-2, the full variable domain reads KAGVTQTPRYLIKTRGQQVTLSCSPISGHRSVSWYQQTPGQGLQFLFEYFSETQRNKGNFPGRFSGRQFSNSRSEMNVSTLELGDSALYLCASSATGGVGGYTFGSGTRLTVV.

This clonotype has at least ten counts. CDR3 coding DNA: TGTGCCAGCAGCAAAGAACCTAGCGGGAGGGCCATGGAGGTGGATACGCAGTATTTT. It yields the protein CASSKEPSGRAMEVDTQYF. The J gene is TRBJ2-3, the V gene TRBV21-1; the table's D call, TRBD2, has no DNA check behind it. TRBV21-1 is flagged as a pseudogene. This CDR3 comprises 19 residues.

V usage is TRBV27 and J usage is TRBJ2-5; TRBD1 might be the D (6 bases). The V and J ends lost 2 bases and 4 bases respectively, with 17 bases between them. Germline loops: CDR1 MNHEY, CDR2 SMNVEV (reference sequence). The CDR3 has 16 residues. The CDR3 DNA follows: TGTGCCAGCAGTTTAGGGCCCGGGACAACAGGAGAGACCCAGTACTTC. Encoded protein: CASSLGPGTTGETQYF.

This clonotype was detected a few times. A single base separates this from a much larger clone, so it may be a read error. The chain couples TRBV29-1 to TRBJ1-1; possibly TRBD1 for D (5 bases). Germline lookup yields CDR1 SQVTM and CDR2 ANQGSEA. This CDR3 comprises 12 residues. Trimming removed 2 bases from V and 1 base from J, with 5 bases in between. Here the CDR3 DNA reads TGCAGCGTTGAAAGGGGGAACACTGAAGCTTTCTTT. This sequence encodes CSVERGNTEAFF. Full variable domain (rest looked up from reference TRBV29-1 and TRBJ1-1): SAVISQKPSRDICQRGTSLTIQCQVDSQVTMMFWYRQQPGQSLTLIATANQGSEATYESGFVIDKFPISRPNLTFSTLTVSNMSPEDSSIYLCSVERGNTEAFFGQGTRLTVV.

This clonotype was counted many times. The J gene is TRBJ2-7, the V gene TRBV12-3 or TRBV12-4, with D possibly TRBD1 on 5 matching bases. The CDR3 has 15 residues. The germline V and J ends were trimmed by 3 bases and 6 bases, with 18 bases remaining between them. The CDR3 protein is CASSFVQGLMGEQYF. The DNA for the CDR3 is TGTGCCAGCAGTTTCGTCCAGGGCCTTATGGGCGAGCAGTACTTC.

The chain uses TRBV11-2 and TRBJ2-5; D possibly matches TRBD1 or TRBD2 (6 bases each). The CDR3 totals 15 residues. The germline V gene has CDR1 SGHAT and CDR2 FQNNGV. Trimming removed 4 bases from V and 1 base from J, with 13 bases in between. CDR3 sequence (DNA): TGTGCCAGCAGCTCCTGGAGGGACATCCAAGAGACCCAGTACTTC. It specifies CASSSWRDIQETQYF.

This rearrangement joins TRBV28 to TRBJ2-7, with 10 bases aligning to TRBD1. J gave up 3 bases and V 6 bases, and 14 bases lay outside the gene matches. The CDR3 extends over 17 amino acids. CDR1 is MDHEN and CDR2 is SYDVKM in the germline V gene. CDR3 residues: CASRQTRGQGLYYEQYF. CDR3 sequence (DNA): TGTGCCAGCAGACAAACCAGGGGACAGGGGCTTTACTACGAGCAGTACTTC.

This clonotype showed up many times. The rearrangement links TRBV12-3 or TRBV12-4 to TRBJ2-1, with a possible D match to TRBD2 (6 bases). V was trimmed by 3 bases and J by 0 bases, leaving 9 bases between them. This CDR3 has 15 residues. Written as DNA, the CDR3 is TGTGCCAGCAGTTTCTTCGGGGGCTCCTACAATGAGCAGTTCTTC. Its protein is CASSFFGGSYNEQFF.

This clonotype was counted many times. The chain recombines TRBV4-1 with TRBJ2-7, with TRBD1 matching over 12 bases. CDR3 length equals 17 residues. V gave up 3 bases and J gave up 6 bases; unmatched junction bases: 12. Germline loops: CDR1 MGHRA, CDR2 YSYEKL. DNA of the CDR3: TGCGCCAGCAGCCATTTGCTCCGGGACAGGGGGCTTAGCGAGCAGTACTTC. It specifies CASSHLLRDRGLSEQYF.

The chain links TRBV6-2 or TRBV6-3 to TRBJ2-5, with a tentative D call TRBD2 (5 bases). The CDR3 has 14 amino acids. Trimming took off 6 bases at V and 5 bases at J, with 16 bases between the two ends. In germline, CDR1 is MNHEY, CDR2 SVGEGT. The chain's CDR3 is CASSAGIPGETQYF. As DNA, the CDR3 is TGTGCCAGCAGCGCCGGGATCCCGGGGGAGACCCAGTACTTC.

This clonotype has just a few counts. The genes are TRBV2 and TRBJ1-1; weak D call: TRBD1 (6 bases). The germline V gene encodes CDR1 SNHLY and CDR2 FYNNEI. Deletions cut 8 bases from V and 0 bases from J, with 16 bases between. There are 15 residues in the CDR3. CDR3 protein: CASCLGGPLNTEAFF. The CDR3 DNA follows: TGTGCCAGCTGCCTAGGGGGACCCTTGAACACTGAAGCTTTCTTT.

This clonotype was observed many times. The chain links TRBV12-3 or TRBV12-4 to TRBJ1-2, with 7 bases lining up with TRBD1. V lost 5 bases to trimming and J lost 4 bases; unmatched junction nucleotides: 10. This CDR3 has 15 residues. CDR3 nucleotide sequence: TGTGCCAGCAGTCCCCAGACAGGGTTACTCTATGGCTACACCTTC. Amino acid sequence: CASSPQTGLLYGYTF.